This T cell receptor (beta chain) stems from a study of tumor and adjacent non-tumor tissue in lung cancer. Study findings and constraints: Tumor TCR diversity, when higher, was linked to shorter survival.

This sample's RNA came from whole unsorted tissue. The library came from three nested PCR rounds adapted from ARM-PCR protocols. TCRdb used MiXCR to reprocess the multiplex PCR reads, holding one entry per CDR3 protein. This sample yields 200,000 to 250,000 distinct CDR3 sequences, of which about 76% are seen a single time; 20% to 25% belongs to the top ten. Concerning this clonotype: Its specificity is unknown. The CDR3 does not close with the conserved phenylalanine or tryptophan, likely indicating a read error.

Germline loops: CDR1 LGHNA, CDR2 YSLEER. This CDR3 contains 14 residues. Unmatched junction bases numbered 7, after V lost 2 bases and J lost 7 bases. This TCR derives from a man aged 55 to 70 with non-small cell lung cancer. This chain joins TRBV4-3 and TRBJ2-7; 8 positions agree with TRBD1. The sequencing sample was made of lung tumor tissue. The CDR3 here is CASSQNAGGREQYY. CDR3 sequence (DNA): TGCGCCAGCAGCCAAAATGCAGGGGGCAGGGAGCAGTACTAC.